This T cell receptor beta chain was obtained from a study of Ad26.COV2.S vaccination and SARS-CoV-2 variants. Germline CDR1 and CDR2: LNHDA and SQIVND (reference sequence). V was pared by 5 bases and J by 3 bases, with 8 bases between. The length of the CDR3 is 13 residues. Treatment noted: some 20 received Ad26.COV2.S at low or high dose, single or two shots; roughly five received placebo; per-sample allocation not given. It was on day 63 after the first vaccine or placebo injection that samples were taken. Profiling relied on immunoSEQ multiplex PCR, and the TCRdb table lists in-frame clones only, not all of them. The sample carries about 440,000 clones, roughly 87% recorded once.

This TCR was recovered from a person aged 18-65 years who received the Ad26.COV2.S COVID-19 vaccine or a placebo. V is TRBV19 and J is TRBJ1-5; the D is unclear. Sequencing used peripheral blood, obtained in a trial of Ad26.COV2.S vaccine versus placebo. CDR3 residues: CASSAVYNQPQHF. For the CDR3, the DNA is TGTGCCAGTAGTGCAGTGTACAATCAGCCCCAGCATTTT.